These 14 T cell receptor beta chains share one sample of origin, sequenced in a study of shared clonotypes between healthy human individuals. The data were produced by immunoSEQ multiplex PCR, yet TCRdb's version contains in-frame clones alone and is incomplete. The table includes about 600,000 clones, more than 95% detected once. Source material: naive CD4+ T cells sorted from blood. Subset in this sample: CD45RA+ positively selected. The receptors stem from a woman aged 25 to 39 in good health.

The V gene is TRBV6-6, the J gene TRBJ2-2, with 9 bases aligning to TRBD1. CDR1 is MNHNY and CDR2 is SVGAGI in the germline V gene (reference sequence). V lost 5 bases and J lost 6; bases outside the gene matches: 4. This CDR3 contains 14 residues. The CDR3 loop is CASSRGDRAGELFF. The CDR3 region has the DNA TGTGCCAGCAGTAGAGGGGACAGGGCCGGGGAGCTGTTTTTT.

This chain uses TRBV30 with TRBJ1-5; TRBD1 matches 8 bases. V trimming: 3 bases; J trimming: 3 bases; junction bases outside the gene matches: 4. This CDR3 contains 14 residues. CDR1 and CDR2 (germline): GTSNPN, SVGIG (reference sequence). Here the CDR3 reads CAWSRTGPNQPQHF. The CDR3 nucleotides are TGTGCCTGGAGCCGGACAGGGCCCAATCAGCCCCAGCATTTT.

V is TRBV11-2 and J is TRBJ2-7, with a possible D match to TRBD2 (6 bases). CDR3 length: 13 residues. The germline CDR1 and CDR2 sequences are SGHAT and FQNNGV. V lost 6 bases and J 5 bases, leaving 14 bases between the germline ends. The CDR3 coding sequence is TGTGCCAGCAGAAATAGCGGCGGCCACGAGCAGTACTTC. Translating it yields CASRNSGGHEQYF.

This chain connects TRBV28 to TRBJ1-2, with 7 bases that match TRBD1. With V trimmed by 7 bases and J by 4 bases, 12 bases remained unmatched. Germline loops: CDR1 MDHEN, CDR2 SYDVKM. The CDR3 spans 15 residues. For the CDR3, the DNA is TGTGCCAGCATGACTAGGGGGCAGAAACCCTATGGCTACACCTTC. Translation: CASMTRGQKPYGYTF.

The chain carries TRBV7-9 and TRBJ1-3; no definite D call. The CDR3 contains 14 residues. Germline CDR1 and CDR2: SEHNR and FQNEAQ (reference sequence). V was pared by 8 bases and J by 0 bases, with 11 bases between. The CDR3 reads CASENGASGNTIYF. CDR3 DNA sequence: TGTGCCAGCGAGAACGGAGCCTCTGGAAACACCATATATTTT.

The chain recombines TRBV6-1 with TRBJ2-7; 8 nucleotides align to TRBD1. The CDR3 runs 15 residues. CDR1 is MNHNS, CDR2 SASEGT, per germline. The junction had 8 bases not matched to a gene; V was cut back by 5 bases and J by 2 bases. CDR3 protein: CASSLQTGDTYEQYF. Written as DNA, the CDR3 is TGTGCCAGCAGTCTCCAGACAGGGGATACCTACGAGCAGTACTTC.

V and J are TRBV5-1 and TRBJ2-3; the D gene is possibly TRBD2 (5 bases). V gave up 1 base and J gave up 3 bases, with 12 bases separating them. CDR1 and CDR2 (germline): SGHRS, YFSETQ. The CDR3 loop spans 15 amino acids. CDR3 nucleotides: TGCGCCAGCAGCTTGACGGCGGGTCGGACAGATACGCAGTATTTT. Amino acids: CASSLTAGRTDTQYF.

The chain links TRBV18 to TRBJ1-4, with D unclear. Looked up from germline, CDR1 is KGHSH and CDR2 is LQKENI. V lost 6 bases and J 3 bases, leaving 11 bases between the germline ends. The CDR3 loop spans 14 amino acids. The CDR3 spells CASSDGGANEKLFF. In nucleotides, the CDR3 is TGTGCCAGCTCCGATGGTGGTGCTAATGAAAAACTGTTTTTT.

V gene TRBV6-5 combines with J gene TRBJ2-5, with D unresolved. Judging by the DNA end, TRBJ2-7 fits better; the J call may be wrong. The CDR3 loop spans 16 amino acids. From germline, CDR1 is MNHEY and CDR2 SVGAGI. The CDR3: CASSYSSSSTNYEQYF. CDR3 sequence (DNA): TGTGCCAGCAGTTACTCGTCATCCAGCACCAACTACGAGCAGTACTTC.

This chain joins TRBV6-1 and TRBJ2-7; TRBD2 agrees at 12 bases. The CDR3 is 15 amino acids. The ends lost 1 base at V and 5 bases at J; junction bases unmatched: 3. Germline CDR1 reads MNHNS; CDR2 reads SASEGT. The CDR3 DNA reads TGTGCCAGCAGTGAAGGACTAGCGGGAGCCCACGAGCAGTACTTC. Translation gives CASSEGLAGAHEQYF.

The chain has TRBV28 and TRBJ2-7, with TRBD1 matching 7 bases. The germline gives CDR1 MDHEN, CDR2 SYDVKM. The CDR3 is made up of 15 amino acids. V was pared by 2 bases and J by 3 bases, with 7 bases of the junction left unmatched. The CDR3 is CASSLRPGQNYEQYF. In DNA, the CDR3 is TGTGCCAGCAGTTTACGCCCGGGACAGAACTACGAGCAGTACTTC.

The V and J genes are TRBV7-8 and TRBJ2-5; D is ambiguous. The CDR3 is 13 amino acids. The V and J ends lost 2 bases and 5 bases respectively, with 9 bases between them. Germline CDR1 reads SGHVS; CDR2 reads FQNEAQ. CDR3 amino acids: CASSLIFVETQYF. The CDR3 DNA follows: TGTGCCAGCAGCTTAATTTTCGTCGAGACCCAGTACTTC. Based on the CDR3 plus reference TRBV7-8 and TRBJ2-5, the full variable domain is GAGVSQSPRYKVAKRGQDVALRCDPISGHVSLFWYQQALGQGPEFLTYFQNEAQLDKSGLPSDRFFAERPEGSVSTLKIQRTQQEDSAVYLCASSLIFVETQYFGPGTRLLVL.

The chain uses TRBV6-6 and TRBJ2-2, with D unclear. V was pared by 0 bases and J by 5 bases, with 1 base between. Germline CDR1 is MNHNY and CDR2 is SVGAGI (reference sequence). CDR3 length: 12 amino acids. The CDR3 is CASSYSTGELFF. The CDR3 DNA reads as TGTGCCAGCAGTTACTCGACCGGGGAGCTGTTTTTT.

This chain links TRBV10-3 with TRBJ1-1, with D unclear. The CDR3 runs to 13 residues. Germline V gene lookup returns CDR1 ENHRY and CDR2 SYGVKD. With 2 bases removed from V and 3 bases from J, the gap between germline ends came to 7 bases. This CDR3 reads CAISEGSYTEAFF. CDR3 in DNA: TGTGCCATCAGTGAGGGTTCTTACACTGAAGCTTTCTTT.